This T cell receptor (beta chain) originates from a study of vaccination effects on CD4 cells after COVID-19. Background on the study: Before sequencing took place, the ViraFEST assay used viral peptide pools to expand antigen-specific CD4+ T cells. Study-wide points: Convalescent patients numbered few in the study; early post-infection timepoints were missing entirely. Marked clonal contraction of both clone types appeared late after vaccination.

V trimming: 5 bases; J trimming: 6 bases; junction bases outside the gene matches: 16. This CDR3 is built from 18 residues. Germline lookup yields CDR1 SSHAT and CDR2 FNYEAQ (reference sequence). Notes on this clone: What it binds is not known.

It was after roughly 11 days of culture that CD4+ T cells were isolated. Profiling relied on immunoSEQ multiplex PCR, and the TCRdb table lists in-frame clones only, not all of them. The table lists around 40,000 clones, roughly 65% of them singletons, with roughly 4.2% in the top ten. This clonotype was obtained from a human donor who received a COVID-19 vaccine. Sequenced here: CD4+ T cells from PBMCs cultured without peptide, sampled before COVID-19 vaccination. The chain employs TRBV7-7 and TRBJ2-1; TRBD1 matches 10 bases. The CDR3 bases are TGTGCCAGCAGCCCAGCAGGGTCCTTTTGGACAGGGGGCAATGAGCAGTTCTTC. Its translation is CASSPAGSFWTGGNEQFF.